These 10 T cell receptor beta chains came from one sample sequenced in a study of shared clonotypes between healthy human individuals (TCRdb year 2020). Library preparation employed the immunoSEQ multiplex PCR assay. TCRdb took over this immuneACCESS table, retaining in-frame rearrangements with V and J assigned. Such tables are incomplete; in checked studies, under half of the missing clones stem from an unresolved V gene, and the remainder is unexplained. The sample contains about 1.5 million clones, more than 95% of them found a single time. The leading ten clones occupy roughly 1.2% of the sample. The sequenced material came from naive CD4+ T cells sorted from blood. Taken with the paper, the label for cell subset or site translates to: CD45RA+ positively selected. Every receptor here comes from a man aged 30 to 39 in good health.

With respect to this clone: The sample holds other DNA sequences that translate to the same CDR3. This chain joins TRBV4-2 and TRBJ2-3; D is uncertain. This CDR3 has 14 amino acids. Germline V lookup: CDR1 LGHNA, CDR2 YNFKEQ. The V gene lost 0 bases and the J gene lost 1 base, with 5 bases spanning the gap. The CDR3 bases are TGTGCCAGCAGCCAAGATACGCGCACAGATACGCAGTATTTT. This codes for CASSQDTRTDTQYF.

The V call is TRBV28, the J call TRBJ1-4; D gene uncertain. This CDR3 is 12 amino acids long. V was cut by 5 bases and J by 4 bases, with 5 bases left in between. Germline CDR1 reads MDHEN; CDR2 reads SYDVKM. The CDR3 sequence is CASSRVNEKLFF. CDR3 in DNA: TGTGCCAGCAGTCGGGTTAATGAAAAACTGTTTTTT.

The rearrangement joins TRBV10-3 to TRBJ2-1, with TRBD2 matching 8 bases. Germline V gives CDR1 ENHRY, CDR2 SYGVKD. This CDR3 has 15 amino acids. V dropped 2 bases and J dropped 4; count of bases not matched to a gene: 4. CDR3 sequence reads: CAISESGRVYNEQFF. The CDR3 nucleotides read TGTGCCATCAGTGAGAGCGGGAGAGTTTACAATGAGCAGTTCTTC.

This clone was recorded a few times. V gene TRBV5-1 combines with J gene TRBJ2-1, with TRBD2 matching over 8 bases. Germline V gene data show CDR1 as SGHRS and CDR2 as YFSETQ. The ends lost 4 bases at V and 7 bases at J; junction bases unmatched: 13. The length of the CDR3 is 16 residues. CDR3 amino acids: CASSTGGISGTNEQFF. In nucleotides, the CDR3 is TGCGCCAGCAGCACGGGCGGGATTAGCGGGACAAATGAGCAGTTCTTC.

The CDR3: CASSQTGQSSYEQYF. For the CDR3, the DNA is TGTGCCAGCAGCCAGACGGGACAGAGCTCCTACGAGCAGTACTTC. This chain links TRBV11-2 with TRBJ2-7, with TRBD1 identical over 7 bases. Trimming took 5 bases from V and 0 from J; bases not matched to a gene: 7. CDR1 and CDR2 (germline): SGHAT, FQNNGV. The CDR3 is made up of 15 amino acids.

A single count supports this clone. The chain employs TRBV10-3 and TRBJ1-1; D may be TRBD1 (6 bases). The CDR3 runs to 13 residues. V was cut by 7 bases and J by 5 bases, with 14 bases left in between. Germline CDR1 and CDR2: ENHRY and SYGVKD. The CDR3 DNA sequence: TGTGCCATCATTGCCTCAAGGGGGACTGAAGCTTTCTTT. Translating it yields CAIIASRGTEAFF.

This clone was observed a single time. The J gene is TRBJ2-4, the V gene TRBV18; 9 positions agree with TRBD1. Trimming at V came to 0 bases and at J to 6 bases, leaving 3 bases not matched to a gene. This CDR3 contains 15 residues. Germline V gene sequence: CDR1 KGHSH, CDR2 LQKENI. The CDR3 coding sequence is TGTGCCAGCTCACCACCATCGACAGGGGGAAACATTCAGTACTTC. This encodes CASSPPSTGGNIQYF.

The gene calls are TRBV10-3 and TRBJ1-3, with D unclear. Trimming shortened V by 2 bases and J by 5 bases, and 10 bases separated the two germline ends. CDR1 is ENHRY and CDR2 is SYGVKD in the germline V gene. CDR3 length: 14 residues. The CDR3 is CAISEIQERNTIYF. Here the CDR3 DNA reads TGTGCCATCAGTGAGATTCAGGAACGAAACACCATATATTTT.

The rearrangement links TRBV7-6 to TRBJ2-7, with 11 nucleotides matching TRBD1. Trimming at V came to 2 bases and at J to 4 bases, leaving 7 bases not matched to a gene. Per the germline V gene, CDR1 is SGHVS and CDR2 is FNYEAQ. CDR3 length: 16 amino acids. DNA of the CDR3: TGTGCCAGCAGCTTAAAGCCCGGACAGGGGGCTTACGAGCAGTACTTC. Translated, it gives CASSLKPGQGAYEQYF.

The rearrangement links TRBV10-3 to TRBJ1-1, with D tentatively TRBD1 (5 bases). The ends were cut back, 3 bases at V and 1 base at J, with 12 bases in the middle. This CDR3 is built from 15 residues. Germline V CDR1 and CDR2: ENHRY, SYGVKD. This chain's CDR3 is CAISDPGRPNTEAFF. CDR3 coding DNA: TGTGCCATCAGTGACCCGGGACGGCCGAACACTGAAGCTTTCTTT.